The 17 T cell receptor beta chains below all came from one sample that was sequenced in a study of spatial heterogeneity in lung cancer. TCRdb reprocessed the 5' RACE reads via MiXCR and lists one record per CDR3 protein. The table shows some 1,500 distinct CDR3 sequences, with 9.5% to 15% occurring only once. Whole-study results and caveats: Higher tumor mutation counts went along with higher counts of expanded intratumoral alpha and beta TCRs.

Antigens for these TCRs are unknown. This sample's time point: sample taken at primary tumor resection. The specimen was lung tumor tissue, collected at surgery. The source is a male donor with early-stage non-small cell lung cancer.

Comment on this clonotype: A much larger clonotype is one base distant, so this may be a read error. The rearrangement links TRBV6-6 to TRBJ1-1; D is unclear. The germline V gene has CDR1 MNHNY and CDR2 SVGAGI (reference sequence). CDR3 length: 16 residues. The V end lost 2 bases, the J end lost 1 base, and 14 bases lay between the germline ends. The CDR3 spells CASSYPLRVWNTEAFF. CDR3 DNA sequence: TGTGCCAGCAGTTACCCCCTCCGGGTTTGGAACACTGAAGCTTTCTTT.

By frequency in the sample, this clonotype is medium-sized (0.01 to 0.1%). The rearrangement links TRBV19 to TRBJ2-4; 9 bases match TRBD1. The CDR3 sequence is 18 residues long. J was trimmed by 6 bases and V by 5 bases; bases with no gene match: 17. Germline V gives CDR1 LNHDA, CDR2 SQIVND (reference sequence). The CDR3: CASSQDHRGLNGANIQYF. The CDR3 coding sequence is TGTGCCAGTAGTCAGGACCACAGGGGGCTGAACGGGGCAAACATTCAGTACTTC.

By share, this clonotype counts as medium-sized. This chain connects TRBV4-1 to TRBJ2-1; 9 nucleotides agree with TRBD1. The CDR3 is 17 amino acids. Germline V gene sequence: CDR1 MGHRA, CDR2 YSYEKL. V shed 4 bases and J 9 bases; nucleotides not matched to a gene: 16. CDR3 sequence: CASSPAGTGRPLGEQFF. The CDR3 DNA sequence: TGCGCCAGCAGCCCAGCCGGGACAGGGCGCCCGTTGGGTGAGCAGTTCTTC.

The rearrangement joins TRBV4-1 to TRBJ2-3; 12 bases fit TRBD2. Trimming took 6 bases from V and 6 from J; bases not matched to a gene: 13. The CDR3 extends over 17 amino acids. CDR1 is MGHRA and CDR2 is YSYEKL in the germline V gene. The CDR3 is CASSLSLAGGQRDTQYF. In nucleotides, the CDR3 is TGCGCCAGCAGTCTTTCACTAGCGGGGGGTCAACGGGATACGCAGTATTTT.

Relative to its sample, this clonotype is medium-sized (0.01 to 0.1%). This sequence joins TRBV28 and TRBJ2-3, with a tentative D call TRBD2 (6 bases). Germline assignment: CDR1 MDHEN and CDR2 SYDVKM. V lost 5 bases, J lost 0 bases, and 18 bases lay in between. The CDR3 is made up of 17 amino acids. CDR3 residues: CASSPVGSGASTDTQYF. DNA of the CDR3: TGTGCCAGCAGTCCTGTCGGTAGCGGAGCAAGCACAGATACGCAGTATTTT.

This clonotype came up a few times. The CDR3 is CASSSWTSGQETQYF. Written as DNA, the CDR3 is TGTGCCAGCAGCTCGTGGACTAGCGGCCAAGAGACCCAGTACTTC. The chain joins TRBV7-2 to TRBJ2-5, with 10 bases identical to TRBD2. V was clipped by 4 bases and J by 1 base; unmatched bases: 3. The CDR3 runs to 15 residues. Per germline, CDR1 SGHTA and CDR2 FQGNSA. Full variable domain (rest looked up from reference TRBV7-2 and TRBJ2-5): GAGVSQSPSNKVTEKGKDVELRCDPISGHTALYWYRQSLGQGLEFLIYFQGNSAPDKSGLPSDRFSAERTGGSVSTLTIQRTQQEDSAVYLCASSSWTSGQETQYFGPGTRLLVL.

Judged by abundance, this clonotype is medium-sized. This chain connects TRBV3-1 to TRBJ1-5; maybe TRBD1 (6 bases). Trimming pared 1 base from V and 4 bases from J, leaving 11 bases between. This CDR3 has 15 amino acids. CDR1 is LGHDT and CDR2 is YNNKEL in the germline V gene (reference sequence). CDR3 DNA sequence: TGTGCCAGCAGCCAAGGGACAGCTAGAAATCAGCCCCAGCATTTT. Amino acid sequence: CASSQGTARNQPQHF.

Only a few counts were recorded for this clonotype. This rearrangement joins TRBV19 to TRBJ1-2; 7 bases are a match to TRBD1. With V trimmed by 8 bases and J by 2 bases, 11 bases remained unmatched. This CDR3 comprises 15 residues. Germline assignment: CDR1 LNHDA and CDR2 SQIVND (reference sequence). The CDR3 nucleotides are TGTGCCAGTTCCCGAGGGGGCGATACCAACTATGGCTACACCTTC. It specifies CASSRGGDTNYGYTF.

V usage is TRBV30 and J usage is TRBJ2-7, with 9 bases identical to TRBD1. V lost 5 bases and J lost 3; bases outside the gene matches: 11. CDR1 and CDR2 (germline): GTSNPN, SVGIG (reference sequence). The CDR3 runs to 15 residues. Written as DNA, the CDR3 is TGTGCCTGGGCCCTTCCCGGGACAGGGCTCTACGAGCAGTACTTC. This codes for CAWALPGTGLYEQYF.

In its sample, this clonotype is medium-sized (0.01 to 0.1%). The chain carries TRBV11-2 and TRBJ1-1; 7 bases map to TRBD1. Trimming took 4 bases from V and 5 from J; bases not matched to a gene: 10. CDR1 is SGHAT and CDR2 is FQNNGV in the germline V gene. This CDR3 region has 15 residues. The CDR3 coding sequence is TGTGCCAGCAGCTCACCGGGACAGCGAGGTACTGAAGCTTTCTTT. It yields the protein CASSSPGQRGTEAFF.

In its sample, this clonotype ranks as medium-sized. V gene TRBV5-4 combines with J gene TRBJ1-1, with unresolved D. V was pared by 0 bases and J by 1 base, with 4 bases between. Germline assignment: CDR1 SGHNT and CDR2 YYREEE (reference sequence). The CDR3 length is 13 residues. The CDR3 loop reads CASSLGANTEAFF. CDR3 sequence (DNA): TGTGCCAGCAGCTTGGGGGCGAACACTGAAGCTTTCTTT.

The rearrangement links TRBV6-6 to TRBJ1-3, with 8 bases matching TRBD1. Losses at the gene ends were 5 bases for V and 6 bases for J; bases not matched to a gene: 9. CDR3 length: 15 residues. Germline CDR1 is MNHNY and CDR2 is SVGAGI (reference sequence). The CDR3 DNA reads TGTGCCAGCAGTCCGAACCAGGGGGCTGAAAACACCATATATTTT. Translation: CASSPNQGAENTIYF.

The chain employs TRBV6-1 and TRBJ1-2, with D uncertain. This CDR3 has 12 amino acids. V lost 5 bases, J lost 8 bases, and 12 bases lay in between. Germline V lookup: CDR1 MNHNS, CDR2 SASEGT. CDR3 DNA: TGTGCCAGCAGTCGCTCCCGCGGGGGCTACACCTTC. This translates into CASSRSRGGYTF.

Within the sample, this clonotype is medium-sized. The rearrangement joins TRBV2 to TRBJ2-3; TRBD2 matches at 9 bases. This CDR3 contains 14 residues. Per germline, CDR1 SNHLY and CDR2 FYNNEI. V dropped 1 base and J dropped 14; count of bases not matched to a gene: 10. CDR3 protein: CASSEGGSGTSSYF. In DNA, the CDR3 is TGTGCCAGCAGTGAAGGGGGTTCCGGGACTAGCTCGTATTTT.

In its sample, this clonotype ranks as medium-sized (0.01 to 0.1%). The chain uses TRBV25-1 and TRBJ1-4; 7 bases match TRBD1. The CDR3 loop spans 14 amino acids. With V trimmed by 4 bases and J by 10 bases, 9 bases remained unmatched. Germline V CDR1 and CDR2: MGHDK, SYGVNS. CDR3 sequence (DNA): TGTGCCAGCAGTGTCCCGCAGGGGGTGGGAAAACTGTTTTTT. Amino acids: CASSVPQGVGKLFF. The whole variable domain, filled in from reference TRBV25-1 and TRBJ1-4, reads EADIYQTPRYLVIGTGKKITLECSQTMGHDKMYWYQQDPGMELHLIHYSYGVNSTEKGDLSSESTVSRIRTEHFPLTLESARPSHTSQYLCASSVPQGVGKLFFGSGTQLSVL.

The chain couples TRBV7-9 to TRBJ2-7; D possibly corresponds to TRBD1 (6 bases). Germline CDR1 is SEHNR and CDR2 is FQNEAQ (reference sequence). V was clipped by 4 bases and J by 4 bases, with 20 bases between them. The CDR3 loop spans 16 amino acids. CDR3 coding DNA: TGTGCCAGCAGCTATTCTCTCGGACAGTTATCATACGAGCAGTACTTC. This gives the protein CASSYSLGQLSYEQYF.

Relative to its sample, this clonotype is medium-sized. The chain uses TRBV6-5 and TRBJ2-1; D uncertain. CDR1 is MNHEY and CDR2 is SVGAGI in the germline V gene. This CDR3 contains 15 residues. V was shortened by 2 bases and J by 0 bases, with 8 bases between the two germline ends. The DNA for the CDR3 is TGTGCCAGCAGTTACGACGAAAGCTCCTACAATGAGCAGTTCTTC. Translating it yields CASSYDESSYNEQFF.